These 23 T cell receptor beta chains were sequenced from one sample in a study of CXCR3-negative and CXCR3-positive naive CD8 T cells. Study-wide results and limits: Higher TRB CDR3 hydrophobicity marked CXCR3-positive naive cells relative to CXCR3-negative naive cells.

In preparing the TRB cDNA libraries, 5' RACE with UMI labels was used. TCRdb reanalyzed the 5' RACE reads, giving one entry per CDR3 protein sequence and no DNA. Found here are over 55,000 distinct CDR3 sequences; the top ten clones hold 0.53%. Their target antigens are unknown. Sequencing was done on a sample of naive CXCR3+ CD8+ T cells from blood. The sample's subset: CD45RO-CCR7+CD27+CD95- naive CD8+ T cells expressing CXCR3 (TNR3+). The receptors were gathered from a human donor in good health. Some clones in this sample may be carry-over from other donors' samples.

The rearrangement joins TRBV7-2 to TRBJ1-6. Germline V gene data show CDR1 as SGHTA and CDR2 as FQGNSA. The CDR3 sequence is 17 residues long. CDR3 in amino acids: CASGLRPASSYNSPLHF.

The chain recombines TRBV5-5 with TRBJ2-7; with no DNA, the TCRdb D assignment of TRBD1 cannot be verified. This CDR3 region has 15 residues. Germline assignment: CDR1 SGHKS and CDR2 YYEKEE (reference sequence). Here the CDR3 reads CASRSTGWPGYEQYF.

The rearrangement joins TRBV6-6 to TRBJ1-6. Germline loops: CDR1 MNHNY, CDR2 SVGAGI (reference sequence). This CDR3 region has 15 residues. The CDR3 spells CASSLSDVYNSPLHF.

The chain couples TRBV13 to TRBJ2-7. This CDR3 region has 13 residues. In germline, CDR1 is PRHDT, CDR2 FYEKMQ (reference sequence). The CDR3 protein is CASSSGPTYEQYF.

This rearrangement joins TRBV2 to TRBJ2-3; TCRdb gives TRBD1 as the D gene, but with no DNA this cannot be confirmed. The CDR3 runs to 16 residues. Per germline, CDR1 SNHLY and CDR2 FYNNEI. CDR3 loop: CARTRGTGDPGNTQYF.

The CDR3: CASSPEGRASSYNEQFF. The chain uses TRBV5-5 and TRBJ2-1; TCRdb outputs TRBD2, but without DNA this stays unchecked. The CDR3 spans 17 residues. CDR1 SGHKS and CDR2 YYEKEE come from the germline V gene (reference sequence).

The J gene is TRBJ2-5, the V gene TRBV4-2; TCRdb selects TRBD2, and the lack of DNA leaves this call unchecked. CDR1 and CDR2 (germline): LGHNA, YNFKEQ. The CDR3 loop spans 15 amino acids. CDR3 sequence reads: CASSQAAGGLETQYF.

The rearrangement links TRBV4-2 to TRBJ2-3. This CDR3 spans 15 amino acids. From germline, CDR1 is LGHNA and CDR2 YNFKEQ. The CDR3 sequence is CASSHRTRSTDTQYF.

The chain is built from TRBV20-1 and TRBJ1-5; TCRdb selects TRBD1, and the lack of DNA leaves this call unchecked. Per germline, CDR1 DFQATT and CDR2 SNEGSKA (reference sequence). The CDR3 is 16 residues long. This CDR3 is CSARPRGTPRNQPQHF.

The CDR3 here is CSVEPRDGNGELFF. This rearrangement joins TRBV29-1 to TRBJ2-2; TCRdb calls TRBD1, which cannot be checked without DNA. CDR3 length equals 14 residues. Germline loops: CDR1 SQVTM, CDR2 ANQGSEA.

V and J are TRBV27 and TRBJ2-1; TCRdb picks TRBD2, but there is no DNA to check that call. Germline assignment: CDR1 MNHEY and CDR2 SMNVEV (reference sequence). The CDR3 has 17 residues. The CDR3 here is CASRDRTPSGLSGERFF.

This chain links TRBV4-3 with TRBJ2-1; TCRdb's D gene call, TRBD1, goes unchecked for lack of DNA. Germline CDR1 and CDR2: LGHNA and YSLEER. There are 13 residues in the CDR3. CDR3 sequence reads: CASSQAEGNEQFF.

The chain combines TRBV12-3 or TRBV12-4 with TRBJ2-1. The length of the CDR3 is 14 residues. The CDR3 sequence is CASTIGTGLNEQFF.

The V call is TRBV11-2, the J call TRBJ2-4; TCRdb's D gene call, TRBD1, goes unchecked for lack of DNA. Germline V lookup: CDR1 SGHAT, CDR2 FQNNGV. CDR3 size: 16 residues. The CDR3 loop reads CASSLLPGTVKNIQYF.

V usage is TRBV25-1 and J usage is TRBJ2-6; TCRdb lists TRBD2, though no DNA is available to test this call. Looked up from germline, CDR1 is MGHDK and CDR2 is SYGVNS. The CDR3 contains 16 residues. Here the CDR3 reads CASSESRVSGANVLTF.

This rearrangement joins TRBV12-5 to TRBJ1-5; TCRdb's assignment of TRBD1 cannot be checked, as there is no DNA. This CDR3 is 21 amino acids long. The V gene's germline CDR1 is LGHNT and CDR2 FRNRAP. CDR3 sequence reads: CARPTPPGRSPTIYSNQPQHF.

This rearrangement joins TRBV2 to TRBJ2-7; TCRdb proposes TRBD2, but this gene call is untestable without DNA. The CDR3 runs to 16 residues. Per germline, CDR1 SNHLY and CDR2 FYNNEI. The CDR3 sequence is CASSEALAGPQEEQYF.

This chain connects TRBV7-3 to TRBJ1-5; the TCRdb call, TRBD1, lacks DNA for checking. Germline values: CDR1 SGHTA, CDR2 FQGTGA. The CDR3 covers 15 residues. CDR3 sequence reads: CASSTGGMSNQPQHF.

This chain joins TRBV15 and TRBJ1-1. The CDR3 consists of 14 residues. Germline CDR1 LNHNV, CDR2 YYDKDF (reference sequence). The CDR3 here is CATSRAPGRTEAFF.

The chain links TRBV15 to TRBJ2-1; absent DNA, TCRdb's TRBD1 call cannot be checked. This CDR3 is built from 13 residues. The germline V gene encodes CDR1 LNHNV and CDR2 YYDKDF (reference sequence). CDR3: CAAREPNYNEQFF.

The CDR3 protein is CSVAVTGMGNQPQHF. V gene TRBV29-1 combines with J gene TRBJ1-5; TCRdb designates TRBD1, a call that cannot be tested without DNA. The CDR3 consists of 15 residues. Germline V gene sequence: CDR1 SQVTM, CDR2 ANQGSEA.

The chain uses TRBV7-9 and TRBJ2-7; TCRdb gives TRBD2 as the D gene, but with no DNA this cannot be confirmed. The CDR3 is made up of 14 amino acids. Germline CDR1 SEHNR, CDR2 FQNEAQ (reference sequence). CDR3 protein: CASSARDSVYEQYF.

The V and J genes are TRBV28 and TRBJ1-2; with no DNA, the TCRdb D assignment of TRBD1 cannot be verified. The CDR3 consists of 13 residues. Per the germline V gene, CDR1 is MDHEN and CDR2 is SYDVKM. The CDR3: CASSLSRTVSYTF.